These T cell receptor beta chains were read from a single sample in a study of T cell responses to AZD1222 COVID-19 vaccine. Clones were read by immunoSEQ multiplex PCR, and TCRdb kept only the in-frame ones, dropping some. This table holds more than 80,000 clones, less than 95% found once. The material sequenced was peripheral blood, taken 28 days after the second AZD1222 dose. The source of these receptors is an adult who received the AZD1222 COVID-19 vaccine. Each CDR3 is given with its conserved first and last residue.

>TRBJ2-2|16|TRBV4-1
CASSPPLFANTGELFF
>TRBJ2-1|16|TRBV28
CASSPGARRADNEQFF
>TRBJ1-2|15|TRBV4-1
CASSRPDRVKAGYTF
>TRBJ2-1|11|TRBV25-1
CASSFRYEQFF
>TRBJ2-7|16|TRBV3-1/TRBV3-2
CASSPGQGVSSYEQYF
>TRBJ1-1|15|TRBV5-6
CASSSWRAEATEAFF
>TRBJ1-2|14|TRBV5-1
CASSLGDRAHGYTF
>TRBJ1-1|16|TRBV5-1
CASSLAGQGFNTEAFF
>TRBJ1-2|10|TRBV19
CASNNDGYTF
>TRBJ2-3|14|TRBV11-2
CASSSSGRTDTQYF
>TRBJ1-5|14|TRBV18
CASSPGQPNQPQHF
>TRBJ2-5|13|TRBV13
CASSLVGVETQYF
>TRBJ2-7|15|TRBV27
CASSPDTLTSYEQYF
>TRBJ1-5|15|TRBV6-1
CASSEALRGDQPQHF
>TRBJ2-2|15|TRBV18
CASSPQAGDTGELFF
>TRBJ2-2|16|TRBV21-1
CASSKGSTDITGELFF
>TRBJ1-5|15|TRBV4-1
CASSQGQGGNQPQHF
>TRBJ1-1|14|TRBV11-2
CASSYINRNTEAFF
>TRBJ2-5|16|TRBV5-1
CASSLNSGTPQETQYF
>TRBJ2-3|15|TRBV10-1
CASSEGTHDTDTQYF
>TRBJ1-1|13|TRBV18
CASSPSGITEAFF
>TRBJ2-3|15|TRBV9
CASSPQGGSTDTQYF
>TRBJ2-1|10|TRBV20-1
CSATGNEQFF
>TRBJ2-7|12|TRBV28
CASSPPEGEQYF
>TRBJ2-1|15|TRBV7-8
CASSTRGNNYNEQFF
>TRBJ2-7|14|TRBV27
CASSFLGGTYEQYF
>TRBJ2-5|16|TRBV2
CASSEVVGQGRETQYF
>TRBJ1-5|15|TRBV28
CASSFTPGSNQPQHF
>TRBJ1-4|14|TRBV27
CASRETVSNEKLFF
>TRBJ1-6|12|TRBV12-3/TRBV12-4
CASSLGNSPLHF
>TRBJ1-2|15|TRBV29-1
CSAQGGGILDYGYTF
>TRBJ1-5|15|TRBV18
CASSLGQVSNQPQHF
>TRBJ2-2|13|TRBV6-5
CASGMRLAGELFF
>TRBJ1-3|16|TRBV6-5
CASSYSRGGLGNTIYF
>TRBJ2-3|15|TRBV2
CASRTAGGRTDTQYF
>TRBJ1-5|13|TRBV19
CASSKQGNQPQHF
>TRBJ2-7|16|TRBV7-9
CASSPLPTTTFDEQYF
>TRBJ2-3|15|TRBV28
CASSWTGERVDTQYF
>TRBJ1-6|14|TRBV2
CASSESQGKSPLHF
>TRBJ1-2|12|TRBV27
CARGGPRYGYTF
>TRBJ2-1|16|TRBV7-2
CASSLGGTSGRPPQFF
>TRBJ2-1|14|TRBV2
CASSPGLAPHEQFF
>TRBJ2-6|17|TRBV5-1
CASSLAGESSGANVLTF
>TRBJ1-2|14|TRBV10-3
CAISEIQTGSGYTF
>TRBJ2-7|13|TRBV6-5
CASSPGQGNEQYF
>TRBJ1-5|18|TRBV7-8
CASSFILGLGGNNQPQHF
>TRBJ1-1|14|TRBV9
CASSPLGRLAEAFF
>TRBJ1-6|16|TRBV5-1
CASSANGQAVGSPLHF
>TRBJ2-2|15|TRBV9
CASSDTGYNTGELFF
>TRBJ2-2|16|TRBV2
CASRGPGLAASGELFF
>TRBJ2-2|18|TRBV13
CASSLRRLAGVNTGELFF
>TRBJ2-5|15|TRBV24-1
CATSPGGEGIETQYF
>TRBJ1-5|17|TRBV28
CASSLGDRGKSNQPQHF
>TRBJ1-2|14|TRBV5-1
CASSPGTANYGYTF
>TRBJ2-5|16|TRBV5-1
CASRSGTTVPQETQYF
>TRBJ1-5|14|TRBV13
CASSFRGSNQPQHF
>TRBJ1-1|12|TRBV11-2
CASSIAQLEAFF
>TRBJ2-2|16|TRBV6-2/TRBV6-3
CASSSMGQGGPGELFF
>TRBJ2-3|17|TRBV1
CTSSQDLERTSTDTQYF
>TRBJ2-3|13|TRBV7-2
CASSFVSTDTQYF